Listed here is a single T cell receptor (beta chain). What it binds is not known. The data stem from a study of T-cell memory formation after mild COVID-19. Study as a whole: Largely, the TCR clusters proved donor specific. Study conclusions and caveats: Balance between CD4 and CD8 was seen in clones contracting day 15 to 85, and a CD4+ lean was seen in later expanders.

TCRdb fed the 5' RACE reads into MiXCR, producing one record per CDR3 protein. Seen here are 200,000 to 300,000 distinct CDR3 sequences, more than 8% observed once, and the top ten hold 22%. V dropped 5 bases and J dropped 6; count of bases not matched to a gene: 11. From germline, CDR1 is MNHEY and CDR2 SVGEGT. This CDR3 is 16 amino acids long. This TCR was sampled from a man aged 18 to 29 who had mild COVID-19 (a few samples of this study predate the infection). Cell type and time point are not known. J is TRBJ2-1 and V is TRBV6-2 or TRBV6-3; TRBD2 matches at 9 bases. The specimen was PBMCs or a T cell subset sorted from them (not recorded which). The CDR3 coding sequence is TGTGCCAGCAGTCCCCTCCAGCGGGGGGCTACCAATGAGCAGTTCTTC. It codes for CASSPLQRGATNEQFF.